The source of this TCR beta chain is a study of human T cells and chemical hapten exposure. The table lists this clonotype with a few counts. Germline lookup yields CDR1 SGDLS and CDR2 YYNGEE. V shed 4 bases and J shed 5 bases, with 13 bases lying between them. CDR3 length: 14 amino acids. The study's library attached unique molecular identifiers to single cDNA molecules. Each CDR3 protein is one row after TCRdb ran MiXCR on the RACE reads. The sample includes 74,000 or so distinct CDR3 sequences, 12% seen only once; the top ten take about 3.5%. Indicated time point: patch test 1, 2 weeks after DPC sensitization. Treatment defined: therapeutic diphenylcyclopropenone sensitization with weekly scalp DPC.

The source is a woman aged 55-70 years with alopecia areata. Some clones in this sample may be carry-over from other donors' samples. The input for sequencing was whole blood, taken in connection with sensitization to the hapten diphenylcyclopropenone (DPC). The rearrangement joins TRBV9 to TRBJ1-3, with D unclear. CDR3 in DNA: TGTGCCAGCAGCCGGGAAGTCTCGCGAAACACCATATATTTT. Translated: CASSREVSRNTIYF.